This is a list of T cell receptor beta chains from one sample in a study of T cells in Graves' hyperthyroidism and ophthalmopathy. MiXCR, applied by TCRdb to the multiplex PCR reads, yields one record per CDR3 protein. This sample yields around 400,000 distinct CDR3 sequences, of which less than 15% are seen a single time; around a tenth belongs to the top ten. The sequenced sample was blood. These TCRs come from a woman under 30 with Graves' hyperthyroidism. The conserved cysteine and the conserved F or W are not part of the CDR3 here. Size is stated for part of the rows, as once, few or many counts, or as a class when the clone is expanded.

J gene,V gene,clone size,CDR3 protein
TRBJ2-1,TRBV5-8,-,ASSLLGGGVNEQF
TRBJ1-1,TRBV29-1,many,SVEAGRAF
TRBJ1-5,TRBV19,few,ASPGRQFNQPQH
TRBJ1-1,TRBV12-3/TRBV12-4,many,ASAIGTEAF
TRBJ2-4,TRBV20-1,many,SARVPSAAGKKNIQY
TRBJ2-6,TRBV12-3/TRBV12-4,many,ASSTYSSGGRQSGANVLT
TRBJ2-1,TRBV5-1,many,ASSLVQGANEQF
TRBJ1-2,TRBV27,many,ASSKTGDGYT
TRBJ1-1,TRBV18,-,ASSRDGLNTEAF
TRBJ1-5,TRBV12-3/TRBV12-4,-,ASSGRDRGRNQPQH
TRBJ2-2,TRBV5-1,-,ASSLAGRSDGELF
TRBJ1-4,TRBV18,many,ASSPPGQGNEKLF
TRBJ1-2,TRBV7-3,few,ASSLFGQGHGGYT
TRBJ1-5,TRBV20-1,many,SATGTGGGQPQH
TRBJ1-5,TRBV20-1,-,SARSDGAGNQPQH
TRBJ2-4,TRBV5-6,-,ASSLGGLAGLNIQY
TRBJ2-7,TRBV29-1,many,SVEDYGYEQY
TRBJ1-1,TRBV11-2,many,ASSPGQGAFDTEAF
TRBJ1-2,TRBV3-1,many,ASSPGQGGSGYT
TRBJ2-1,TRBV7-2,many,ASSLLGGRQF
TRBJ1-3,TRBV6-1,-,ASSYDGNTIY
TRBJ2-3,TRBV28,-,ASISGTQADTQY
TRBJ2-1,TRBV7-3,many,ASSLSARSEQF
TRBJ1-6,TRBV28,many,ATQITAANSPLH
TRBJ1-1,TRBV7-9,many,ASSLRAGGTEAF
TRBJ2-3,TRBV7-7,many,ASSPRGGPTDTQY
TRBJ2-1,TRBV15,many,ATSRGRLEREVDNEQF
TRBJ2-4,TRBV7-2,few,ASLETGAKNIQY
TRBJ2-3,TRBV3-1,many,ASSRNMGTDTQY
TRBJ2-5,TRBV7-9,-,ASSSSGYQETQY
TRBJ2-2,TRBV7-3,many,ASSLPTDRANTGELF
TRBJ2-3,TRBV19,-,ASCKSGTSGGDTQY
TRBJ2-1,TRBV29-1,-,SVEEGLAGGQAGYNEQF
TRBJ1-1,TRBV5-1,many,ASSSGPGPTEAF
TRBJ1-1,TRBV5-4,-,ASSRADVGWTEAF
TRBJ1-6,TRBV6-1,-,ASEDTKGVSPLH
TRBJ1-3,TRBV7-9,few,ASSPRDTIY
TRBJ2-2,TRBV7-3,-,ASSPQTGSGGLF
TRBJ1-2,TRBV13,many,ASSLNPDNYGYT
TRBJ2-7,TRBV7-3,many,ASSLGRLGEQY
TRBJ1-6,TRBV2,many,ASSETKGISPLH
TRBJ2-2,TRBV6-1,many,ASSEGFLWQRNTGELF